The next 14 T cell receptor beta chains were all read from a single sample in a study of cytomegalovirus exposure and HLA in healthy donors. Here immunoSEQ multiplex PCR was the method, and the copy in TCRdb shows in-frame clones only, minus some. The sample records 150,000 to 200,000 clones, over 85% being singletons. Sequencing was carried out using PBMCs. Receptors originate from a woman aged 18-29 years in good health and CMV-seropositive.

This chain uses TRBV5-1 with TRBJ2-1; 12 nucleotides line up with TRBD2. The germline V gene has CDR1 SGHRS and CDR2 YFSETQ. The V gene end was trimmed by 0 bases and the J gene end by 5 bases; junction bases not matched to a gene: 0. This CDR3 is 15 amino acids long. CDR3: CASSLGLAGDNEQFF. CDR3 coding DNA: TGCGCCAGCAGCTTGGGACTAGCGGGAGACAATGAGCAGTTCTTC.

V and J are TRBV30 and TRBJ1-1; 7 bases map to TRBD1. Germline CDR1 and CDR2: GTSNPN and SVGIG (reference sequence). CDR3 length: 14 residues. V lost 3 bases to trimming and J lost 7 bases; unmatched junction nucleotides: 11. The CDR3 nucleotides read TGTGCCTGGAGGGGACTCGTACAGGGGATTGAAGCTTTCTTT. Protein product: CAWRGLVQGIEAFF.

The chain carries TRBV6-5 and TRBJ2-5, with a possible D match to TRBD2 (7 bases). The germline V and J ends were trimmed by 2 bases and 7 bases, with 17 bases remaining between them. The V gene's germline CDR1 is MNHEY and CDR2 SVGAGI. This CDR3 comprises 15 residues. CDR3 sequence: CASSYDAGVGGTQYF. In DNA form, the CDR3 reads TGTGCCAGCAGTTACGACGCGGGAGTAGGGGGGACCCAGTACTTC.

The chain joins TRBV7-3 to TRBJ2-3; 13 positions match TRBD2. The V gene's germline CDR1 is SGHTA and CDR2 FQGTGA. CDR3 length equals 15 residues. The J segment lost 6 bases and the V segment lost 6 bases, leaving 6 bases of the junction unmatched. The CDR3 sequence: CASSRGTSGADTQYF. CDR3 DNA sequence: TGTGCCAGCAGTCGCGGGACTAGCGGGGCGGATACGCAGTATTTT. Together with reference TRBV7-3 and TRBJ2-3, the CDR3 gives the full variable domain: GAGVSQTPSNKVTEKGKYVELRCDPISGHTALYWYRQSLGQGPEFLIYFQGTGAADDSGLPNDRFFAVRPEGSVSTLKIQRTERGDSAVYLCASSRGTSGADTQYFGPGTRLTVL.

The genes are TRBV9 and TRBJ2-1, with 11 nucleotides matching TRBD2. The J segment lost 5 bases and the V segment lost 3 bases, leaving 4 bases of the junction unmatched. The CDR3 has 15 amino acids. Per germline, CDR1 SGDLS and CDR2 YYNGEE. This chain's CDR3 is CASSAGLADNNEQFF. In DNA, the CDR3 is TGTGCCAGCAGCGCGGGACTAGCGGATAACAATGAGCAGTTCTTC.

In its sample, this clone was seen a few times. V usage is TRBV27 and J usage is TRBJ2-7; 8 bases line up with TRBD2. V lost 6 bases, J lost 2 bases, and 6 bases stayed unmatched. The germline gives CDR1 MNHEY, CDR2 SMNVEV (reference sequence). The CDR3 extends over 14 amino acids. In nucleotides, the CDR3 is TGTGCCAGCAGGTATGCGGGAGGCACCTACGAGCAGTACTTC. Translating it yields CASRYAGGTYEQYF.

There are a few counts of this clone. This chain links TRBV2 with TRBJ1-2; the match to TRBD1 covers 7 bases. Germline V gene lookup returns CDR1 SNHLY and CDR2 FYNNEI. V lost 7 bases and J lost 6; bases outside the gene matches: 5. CDR3 length: 12 residues. The CDR3 nucleotides are TGTGCCAGCAACGGGGACAGCCATGGCTACACCTTC. Translating it yields CASNGDSHGYTF.

The DNA of the CDR3 is TGTGCCAGCAGCGGGGAAACGGGACAGACTACTTACTTC. Translated, it gives CASSGETGQTTYF. The chain couples TRBV7-2 to TRBJ2-7, with TRBD1 matching over 7 bases. Looked up from germline, CDR1 is SGHTA and CDR2 is FQGNSA. This CDR3 comprises 13 residues. V shed 5 bases, J shed 13 bases, and the junction held 14 bases outside the gene matches.

The V and J genes are TRBV4-1 and TRBJ1-1; TRBD1 aligns across 7 bases. CDR1 MGHRA and CDR2 YSYEKL come from the germline V gene. The CDR3 loop spans 16 amino acids. Trimming took 3 bases from V and 3 from J; bases not matched to a gene: 10. The DNA of the CDR3 is TGCGCCAGCAGCCAGCGAGGGGGCAAGAGTGACACTGAAGCTTTCTTT. It specifies CASSQRGGKSDTEAFF.

This chain uses TRBV5-6 with TRBJ1-1, with D possibly being TRBD1 (6 bases). Trimming took 0 bases from V and 4 from J, leaving 10 bases between them. The CDR3 totals 14 residues. Per germline, CDR1 SGHDT and CDR2 YYEEEE. CDR3 bases: TGTGCCAGCAGCTTGGACGGGGGGCTCACTGAAGCTTTCTTT. Its protein is CASSLDGGLTEAFF.

CDR3 residues: CASSPGTGVSDTQYF. The CDR3 bases are TGTGCCAGCAGCCCCGGGACAGGGGTATCAGATACGCAGTATTTT. The chain joins TRBV2 to TRBJ2-3; 10 nucleotides match TRBD1. The V and J ends lost 6 bases and 4 bases, in that order; junction bases with no gene match: 7. The V gene's germline CDR1 is SNHLY and CDR2 FYNNEI. The CDR3 has 15 amino acids.

The sample holds one count of this clone. V is TRBV6-5 and J is TRBJ2-1, with 7 bases that match TRBD2. CDR1 is MNHEY, CDR2 SVGAGI, per germline. V lost 5 bases to trimming and J lost 0 bases; unmatched junction nucleotides: 1. This CDR3 spans 14 amino acids. The CDR3 loop reads CASSRGSSYNEQFF. CDR3 DNA: TGTGCCAGCAGTCGCGGGAGCTCCTACAATGAGCAGTTCTTC.

This sequence joins TRBV5-4 and TRBJ2-3; a weak D match, TRBD1 (6 bases). V was cut by 0 bases and J by 4 bases, with 12 bases left in between. The CDR3 length is 15 residues. Germline CDR1 and CDR2: SGHNT and YYREEE (reference sequence). CDR3: CASSLGQGSSDTQYF. As DNA, the CDR3 is TGTGCCAGCAGCTTGGGGCAGGGGAGCTCAGATACGCAGTATTTT.

This chain links TRBV30 with TRBJ1-3, with D tentatively TRBD1 (6 bases). V was trimmed by 8 bases and J by 0 bases, leaving 17 bases between them. CDR3 length: 15 amino acids. Germline loops: CDR1 GTSNPN, CDR2 SVGIG (reference sequence). The CDR3 loop reads CATGFDGTSGNTIYF. As DNA, the CDR3 is TGTGCCACAGGGTTTGACGGGACCTCTGGAAACACCATATATTTT.